The rows below give T cell receptor beta chains drawn from one sample of a study of CD8+ T cells in alopecia areata. Clones were sequenced by immunoSEQ multiplex PCR, and TCRdb holds only the in-frame ones, with some missing. The sample contains approximately 100,000 clones, about 60% of which appear only once. Input material: CD4+ T cells sorted from blood. The receptors come from a human donor in good health. Each CDR3 is given with its conserved first and last residue. The D gene is left open where the match is weak. Clone size is shown for a subset of rows, as once, few, many or a class of expanded clone.

V gene	J gene	clone size	CDR3 length	D gene	CDR3 DNA	CDR3 protein
TRBV23-1	TRBJ1-6	-	9	-	TGCGCCCCCTCGGCACCCCTCCACTTT	CAPSAPLHF
TRBV5-4	TRBJ2-5	few	14	TRBD2	TGTGCCAGCAGCTTGGCAGTGACTAGCGAGACCCAGTACTTC	CASSLAVTSETQYF
TRBV7-9	TRBJ2-1	-	14	-	TGTGCCAGCAGCTTCGCCTCTTCCGTTATTGGGCAGTTCTTC	CASSFASSVIGQFF
TRBV2	TRBJ1-4	few	13	TRBD1	TGTGCCAGCCGGACAGGGTTTTATGAAAAACTGTTTTTT	CASRTGFYEKLFF
TRBV30	TRBJ1-5	-	14	-	TGTGCCTGGAGTTTGGGGTATAGCAATCAGCCCCAGCATTTT	CAWSLGYSNQPQHF
TRBV29-1	TRBJ1-2	-	15	TRBD1	TGCAGCGTGAACGTGGCGGGACAGGCCTCGGGTGGCTACACCTTC	CSVNVAGQASGGYTF
TRBV4-1	TRBJ1-1	few	17	TRBD1	TGCGCCAGCAGCCATGGGCAGGGGGGTCGCATGAACACTGAAGCTTTCTTT	CASSHGQGGRMNTEAFF
TRBV29-1	TRBJ1-2	-	12	-	TGCAGCGTCGGGCAGGAAGGCAGGGGCTACACCTTC	CSVGQEGRGYTF
TRBV15	TRBJ1-6	-	14	-	TGTGCCACCAGCAGAGACCCAGGGGCCTCACCCCTCCACTTT	CATSRDPGASPLHF
TRBV28	TRBJ1-2	-	13	-	TGTGCCAGCAGGCAGACAGTTTACTATGGCTACACCTTC	CASRQTVYYGYTF
TRBV7-2	TRBJ1-6	-	16	-	TGTGCCAGCAGCTTGTCTTTAGGGGTTCGGAATTCACCCCTCCACTTT	CASSLSLGVRNSPLHF
TRBV29-1	TRBJ2-7	few	16	TRBD1	TGCAGCGTTGAAACCCAGGGGACAGGGGGGGTTGCCGAGCAGTACTTC	CSVETQGTGGVAEQYF
TRBV7-8	TRBJ2-4	-	15	-	TGTGCCAGCAGCTTAGACTGGCAGGGGCAAAACATTCAGTACTTC	CASSLDWQGQNIQYF
TRBV5-1	TRBJ1-6	-	16	-	TGTGCCAGCAGCTCTACCACCAGGACGAGGAATTCACCCCTCCACTTT	CASSSTTRTRNSPLHF
TRBV9	TRBJ1-4	few	16	TRBD1	TGTGCCAGCAGCACGGGGACAGGGGCAACTAATGAAAAACTGTTTTTT	CASSTGTGATNEKLFF
TRBV13	TRBJ2-7	-	13	-	TGTGCCAGCAGCTTTTTGGGCGTCGGGGAGCAGTACTTC	CASSFLGVGEQYF
TRBV30	TRBJ1-2	-	12	-	TGTGCCTGGAGTGGGGATAACTATGGCTACACCTTC	CAWSGDNYGYTF
TRBV30	TRBJ1-1	-	11	-	TGTGCCTGGAGTGTAAAGCTGGAAGCTTTCTTT	CAWSVKLEAFF
TRBV25-1	TRBJ1-2	many	14	-	TGTGCCAGCAGTGAATCAATGACCCTCTATGGCTACACCTTC	CASSESMTLYGYTF
TRBV6-1	TRBJ1-4	-	19	TRBD1	TGTGCCAGCAGTGAACGGAAAGCCCCTCGGGACAGAACTAATGAAAAACTGTTTTTT	CASSERKAPRDRTNEKLFF
TRBV27	TRBJ2-5	few	14	-	TGTGCCAGCAGTTCCGGACAAGTCCAAGAGACCCAGTACTTC	CASSSGQVQETQYF
TRBV20-1	TRBJ1-1	few	11	-	TGCAGTGCTAGACTGGGACCTGCGGCTTTCTTT	CSARLGPAAFF
TRBV30	TRBJ1-1	-	15	-	TGTGCCTGGAGTGTACATGACAGGACTAAAACTGAAGCTTTCTTT	CAWSVHDRTKTEAFF
TRBV13	TRBJ2-3	-	11	-	TGTGCCAGCAGTGTCGCAGATACGCAGTATTTT	CASSVADTQYF
TRBV5-4	TRBJ2-1	-	14	-	TGTGCCAGCAGCATGCGGGACTTCTCTAATGAGCAGTTCTTC	CASSMRDFSNEQFF
TRBV2	TRBJ1-6	few	15	TRBD1	TGTGCCAGCAGTGCCAACAGGGGGCTGGGTTCACCCCTCCACTTT	CASSANRGLGSPLHF
TRBV6-5	TRBJ1-6	few	16	TRBD1	TGTGCCAGCAGTTTAACGGGGACAGGGGATATTTCACCCCTCCACTTT	CASSLTGTGDISPLHF
TRBV29-1	TRBJ2-3	-	16	TRBD2	TGCAGCGTTGAAGACCCGACTAGCCCCAGCACAGATACGCAGTATTTT	CSVEDPTSPSTDTQYF
TRBV30	TRBJ1-5	once	13	-	TGTGCCTGGAGTGTCAGGGACAATCAGCCCCAGCATTTT	CAWSVRDNQPQHF
TRBV2	TRBJ1-2	-	15	-	TGTGCCAGCAGTGATCAATTGGGCAATAACTATGGCTACACCTTC	CASSDQLGNNYGYTF
TRBV9	TRBJ2-3	-	15	-	TGTGCCAGCAGCGGGCCGGGAGCAGCCACAGATACGCAGTATTTT	CASSGPGAATDTQYF
TRBV13	TRBJ1-1	-	14	-	TGTGCCAGCCGCCTAGGGGGTTCAATGACTGAAGCTTTCTTT	CASRLGGSMTEAFF
TRBV5-5	TRBJ1-1	few	12	-	TGTGCCAGCAGCTTGTTGGGGCTTGAAGCTTTCTTT	CASSLLGLEAFF
TRBV25-1	TRBJ1-5	-	15	-	TGTGCCAGCAGAGGGATGGGGCAGGGTTATCAGCCCCAGCATTTT	CASRGMGQGYQPQHF
TRBV30	TRBJ1-5	-	13	-	TGTGCCTGGAGCTGGGGAGGCAATCAGCCCCAGCATTTT	CAWSWGGNQPQHF
TRBV7-2	TRBJ1-2	many	14	-	TGTGCCAGCAGCTTAGGGGGGTTCAGGGGAGTCTACACCTTC	CASSLGGFRGVYTF
TRBV15	TRBJ1-5	-	13	-	TGTGCCACCAGCAGAGTCCCCAGTCAGCCCCAGCATTTT	CATSRVPSQPQHF
TRBV6-1	TRBJ1-5	few	17	TRBD1	TGTGCCAGCAGTGAAGCTCTTATCACAGGGGGCAATCAGCCCCAGCATTTT	CASSEALITGGNQPQHF
TRBV6-5	TRBJ2-7	few	15	-	TGTGCCAGCAGTTACTCGGCACACCAGCCCTACGAGCAGTACTTC	CASSYSAHQPYEQYF
TRBV5-4	TRBJ1-6	few	17	-	TGTGCCAGCAGCCCCGGCAGGGGAGGTTCCTATAATTCACCCCTCCACTTT	CASSPGRGGSYNSPLHF
TRBV11-2	TRBJ2-7	-	15	-	TGTGCCAGCAGGACGGGACCGCAGATCTCCTACGAGCAGTACTTC	CASRTGPQISYEQYF
TRBV18	TRBJ2-7	-	15	-	TGTGCCAGCTCACCAACTGGAGATTCAAGCTACGAGCAGTACTTC	CASSPTGDSSYEQYF
TRBV28	TRBJ1-2	few	14	-	TGTGCCAGCAGTTTGAAGCAGACTAACTATGGCTACACCTTC	CASSLKQTNYGYTF
TRBV29-1	TRBJ2-1	-	15	-	TGCAGCGTTGAAGAAAAGAGGACCGTTTACAATGAGCAGTTCTTC	CSVEEKRTVYNEQFF
TRBV29-1	TRBJ2-7	-	15	-	TGCAGCGTGGGCTATTCCGGGACAAGGTCCTACGAGCAGTACTTC	CSVGYSGTRSYEQYF
TRBV18	TRBJ2-4	few	14	-	TGTGCCAGCTCACCTGGGCTAGCCAAAAACATTCAGTACTTC	CASSPGLAKNIQYF